Reported below is one T cell receptor (beta chain). This CDR3 contains 12 residues. Trimming cost V 5 bases and J 5 bases, with 9 bases left between them. This record belongs to a study of blood T cell repertoires in COVID-19. Looking at the study overall: Specimens from acute and convalescent COVID-19 originated in the United States, Italy and Spain. T cells, B-cell-depleted T cells, or PBMCs provided the cDNA or gDNA that served as material.

Authors' data handling: Nucleated cell number was recorded as an estimate derived from reference gene primer amplification. Assay used: immunoSEQ multiplex PCR; TCRdb lists only in-frame clones, some missing. D and trimming come from the DNA, and the V and J calls and clone size come from that table. Altogether over 95,000 clones are present, around four fifths being singletons, with the ten largest covering over 7.5%. This sequence was found in a woman between 40 and 55 years old with acute or convalescent COVID-19. Input material: peripheral blood. The J gene is TRBJ1-1, the V gene TRBV12-3 or TRBV12-4; possible D gene TRBD1, 6 bases. CDR3: CASSDRRTEAFF. In nucleotides, the CDR3 is TGTGCCAGCAGTGACAGGCGTACTGAAGCTTTCTTT.